This is a list of T cell receptor beta chains from one sample in a study of cytomegalovirus exposure and HLA in healthy donors. Assay used: immunoSEQ multiplex PCR; TCRdb lists only in-frame clones, some missing. In the table there are approximately 97,000 clones, approximately 94% of which are singletons. The sequenced material came from PBMCs. Receptor source: a woman in her twenties or thirties in good health and CMV-seropositive. CDR3s include the opening cysteine and the closing phenylalanine or tryptophan. Each record gives: clone size, V gene, D gene, J gene, CDR3 protein, CDR3 DNA. The D gene is left open where the match is weak. Size is omitted from some rows. Given values are once, few, many or a class for expanded clones.

abundance: -
v_gene: TRBV2
d_gene: TRBD2
j_gene: TRBJ2-3
CDR3aa: CASGAGTSGRTDTQYF
CDR3nt: TGTGCCAGCGGGGCGGGTACTAGCGGACGCACAGATACGCAGTATTTT

abundance: -
v_gene: TRBV9
d_gene: TRBD2
j_gene: TRBJ2-1
CDR3aa: CASSVSGIPINEQFF
CDR3nt: TGTGCCAGCAGCGTTAGCGGGATCCCGATCAATGAGCAGTTCTTC

abundance: -
v_gene: TRBV9
d_gene: TRBD2
j_gene: TRBJ2-2
CDR3aa: CASSATSGPWNTGELFF
CDR3nt: TGTGCCAGCAGCGCAACTAGCGGACCTTGGAACACCGGGGAGCTGTTTTTT

abundance: once
v_gene: TRBV18
d_gene: TRBD2
j_gene: TRBJ2-1
CDR3aa: CASSPRRAGGGDEQFF
CDR3nt: TGTGCCAGCTCACCACGGAGAGCGGGAGGGGGCGATGAGCAGTTCTTC

abundance: -
v_gene: TRBV10-1
d_gene: TRBD2
j_gene: TRBJ2-7
CDR3aa: CASSEGIAGAEQYF
CDR3nt: TGCGCCAGCAGTGAGGGGATAGCGGGAGCCGAGCAGTACTTC

abundance: -
v_gene: TRBV6-6
d_gene: -
j_gene: TRBJ1-4
CDR3aa: CASSYRLLGQAEKLFF
CDR3nt: TGTGCCAGCAGTTACCGCCTTTTGGGCCAGGCGGAAAAACTGTTTTTT

abundance: -
v_gene: TRBV19
d_gene: -
j_gene: TRBJ2-3
CDR3aa: CASQRGRDDTQYF
CDR3nt: TGTGCCAGCCAAAGGGGTAGGGATGATACGCAGTATTTT

abundance: -
v_gene: TRBV7-7
d_gene: -
j_gene: TRBJ2-7
CDR3aa: CASSPRPHEQYF
CDR3nt: TGTGCCAGCAGCCCCCGTCCCCACGAGCAGTACTTC

abundance: -
v_gene: TRBV18
d_gene: -
j_gene: TRBJ2-7
CDR3aa: CASSPETSPEQYF
CDR3nt: TGTGCCAGCTCACCCGAAACTAGCCCCGAGCAGTACTTC

abundance: -
v_gene: TRBV5-6
d_gene: -
j_gene: TRBJ2-1
CDR3aa: CASSVAGDISNEQFF
CDR3nt: TGTGCCAGCAGCGTGGCCGGGGATATCTCAAATGAGCAGTTCTTC

abundance: -
v_gene: TRBV7-9
d_gene: TRBD1
j_gene: TRBJ2-3
CDR3aa: CASSPGTGSPDTDTQYF
CDR3nt: TGTGCCAGCAGCCCCGGGACAGGGTCCCCCGACACAGATACGCAGTATTTT

abundance: -
v_gene: TRBV28
d_gene: -
j_gene: TRBJ2-7
CDR3aa: CASRQVYEQYF
CDR3nt: TGTGCCAGCAGACAGGTCTACGAGCAGTACTTC

abundance: -
v_gene: TRBV30
d_gene: TRBD1
j_gene: TRBJ1-5
CDR3aa: CASKGQGVNQPQHF
CDR3nt: TGTGCCTCGAAGGGACAGGGAGTTAATCAGCCCCAGCATTTT

abundance: once
v_gene: TRBV4-3
d_gene: -
j_gene: TRBJ2-7
CDR3aa: CASSQDFPFYEQYF
CDR3nt: TGCGCCAGCAGCCAAGATTTCCCCTTCTACGAGCAGTACTTC

abundance: once
v_gene: TRBV11-3
d_gene: -
j_gene: TRBJ2-1
CDR3aa: CASSPGGRGRNEQFF
CDR3nt: TGTGCCAGCAGCCCCGGGGGGCGGGGGAGAAATGAGCAGTTCTTC

abundance: -
v_gene: TRBV9
d_gene: -
j_gene: TRBJ2-1
CDR3aa: CASSVGSSLVPEQFF
CDR3nt: TGTGCCAGCAGCGTAGGTTCTTCCCTAGTTCCTGAGCAGTTCTTC

abundance: -
v_gene: TRBV9
d_gene: TRBD1
j_gene: TRBJ2-1
CDR3aa: CASTRGQGYNEQFF
CDR3nt: TGTGCCAGCACCAGGGGGCAAGGTTACAATGAGCAGTTCTTC

abundance: -
v_gene: TRBV10-3
d_gene: -
j_gene: TRBJ2-3
CDR3aa: CAISLSGGTDTQYF
CDR3nt: TGTGCCATCAGTCTTAGCGGAGGGACAGATACGCAGTATTTT

abundance: -
v_gene: TRBV19
d_gene: TRBD2
j_gene: TRBJ2-7
CDR3aa: CASSTLATYEQYF
CDR3nt: TGTGCCAGTAGTACACTAGCGACATACGAGCAGTACTTC

abundance: -
v_gene: TRBV19
d_gene: TRBD2
j_gene: TRBJ2-1
CDR3aa: CASGPGGPENEQFF
CDR3nt: TGTGCCAGCGGTCCGGGAGGGCCGGAGAATGAGCAGTTCTTC

abundance: -
v_gene: TRBV25-1
d_gene: TRBD2
j_gene: TRBJ2-7
CDR3aa: CASSEGTSAAYEQYF
CDR3nt: TGTGCCAGCAGTGAAGGGACTAGCGCCGCCTACGAGCAGTACTTC

abundance: -
v_gene: TRBV25-1
d_gene: -
j_gene: TRBJ1-1
CDR3aa: CASSQSGRGGLGVTEAFF
CDR3nt: TGTGCCAGCAGTCAATCGGGGAGGGGGGGCTTAGGTGTCACTGAAGCTTTCTTT

abundance: -
v_gene: TRBV28
d_gene: -
j_gene: TRBJ2-1
CDR3aa: CASSGNEQFF
CDR3nt: TGTGCCAGCTCGGGTAATGAGCAGTTCTTC

abundance: -
v_gene: TRBV13
d_gene: TRBD1
j_gene: TRBJ2-7
CDR3aa: CASSLRQGEEYEQYF
CDR3nt: TGTGCCAGCAGCTTACGACAGGGTGAGGAGTACGAGCAGTACTTC

abundance: few
v_gene: TRBV15
d_gene: -
j_gene: TRBJ2-3
CDR3aa: CATSRGRGSTDTQYF
CDR3nt: TGTGCCACCAGCAGAGGCCGAGGCTCCACAGATACGCAGTATTTT

abundance: -
v_gene: TRBV19
d_gene: TRBD2
j_gene: TRBJ2-3
CDR3aa: CASKTTSATDTQYF
CDR3nt: TGTGCCAGTAAAACGACTAGCGCTACAGATACGCAGTATTTT